The 18 T cell receptor beta chains below all came from one sample that was sequenced in a study of blood T cells in healthy people across ages. A second roughly 7 to 11 cycle PCR used barcoded and J-beta primers. TCRdb redid the calling of the 5' RACE reads with MiXCR, one entry per CDR3 protein. The sample has more than 800,000 distinct CDR3 sequences, over 35% seen once; the top ten hold under 20%. Sequenced material: blood. These receptors all come from a woman in her sixties in good health.

This clonotype has just a few counts. This sequence joins TRBV10-3 and TRBJ1-2; D not certain. The CDR3 has 14 amino acids. Germline values: CDR1 ENHRY, CDR2 SYGVKD. V was shortened by 3 bases and J by 8 bases, with 16 bases between the two germline ends. The CDR3 nucleotides read TGTGCCATCAGTGATACCAGAACGGTCGACGGCTACACCTTC. Its translation: CAISDTRTVDGYTF.

The chain is built from TRBV6-1 and TRBJ2-4; D is perhaps TRBD2 (6 bases). The better agreement between TRBJ2-5 and the DNA end casts doubt on the J call. The CDR3 is made up of 15 amino acids. Per the germline V gene, CDR1 is MNHNS and CDR2 is SASEGT. In nucleotides, the CDR3 is TGTGCCAGCAGTGGTGGGGGGTTAATAAAAGAGACCCAGTACTTC. It specifies CASSGGGLIKETQYF.

The sample holds many counts of this clonotype. The V gene is TRBV25-1, the J gene TRBJ2-7; perhaps TRBD2 as D (5 bases). This CDR3 comprises 12 residues. Germline assignment: CDR1 MGHDK and CDR2 SYGVNS. Trimming pared 2 bases from V and 3 bases from J, leaving 5 bases between. The CDR3 sequence is CASSESGYEQYF. CDR3 coding DNA: TGTGCCAGCAGTGAAAGCGGCTACGAGCAGTACTTC.

This clonotype occurred a few times. The chain couples TRBV25-1 to TRBJ1-2, with 11 bases matching TRBD1. V trimming: 6 bases; J trimming: 6 bases; junction bases outside the gene matches: 12. CDR3 length: 16 amino acids. CDR1 MGHDK and CDR2 SYGVNS come from the germline V gene. The CDR3 DNA reads TGTGCCAGCAGCTACCGGGACAGGGGGAATTTGGATGGCTACACCTTC. This codes for CASSYRDRGNLDGYTF.

This chain links TRBV27 with TRBJ2-1; D is undetermined. This CDR3 region has 11 residues. The germline V gene has CDR1 MNHEY and CDR2 SMNVEV (reference sequence). Trimming took off 11 bases at V and 7 bases at J, with 12 bases between the two ends. CDR3 sequence reads: CAGGNRNEQFF. The CDR3 bases are TGTGCCGGCGGAAATCGTAATGAGCAGTTCTTC.

The V gene is TRBV12-3 or TRBV12-4, the J gene TRBJ2-1; TRBD1 or TRBD2 may be the D gene (5 bases each). V dropped 6 bases and J dropped 12 bases, with 12 bases sitting between them. This CDR3 spans 11 amino acids. Written as DNA, the CDR3 is TGTGCCAGCAGGTTATGGGACCGGCAGTTCTTC. It translates to CASRLWDRQFF.

This sequence joins TRBV7-8 and TRBJ2-7, with TRBD2 matching over 8 bases. Trimming took 5 bases from V and 10 from J; bases not matched to a gene: 13. The germline gives CDR1 SGHVS, CDR2 FQNEAQ. The CDR3 length is 14 residues. Written as DNA, the CDR3 is TGTGCCAGCAGCCTAACGAGTCAGCGGGGGTCCCAGTACTTC. It yields the protein CASSLTSQRGSQYF. The whole variable domain, remainder taken from reference TRBV7-8 and TRBJ2-7, is GAGVSQSPRYKVAKRGQDVALRCDPISGHVSLFWYQQALGQGPEFLTYFQNEAQLDKSGLPSDRFFAERPEGSVSTLKIQRTQQEDSAVYLCASSLTSQRGSQYFGPGTRLTVT.

The rearrangement joins TRBV5-1 to TRBJ2-6; the D call may be TRBD1 or TRBD2 (5 bases each). The germline CDR1 and CDR2 sequences are SGHRS and YFSETQ. V lost 2 bases to trimming and J lost 1 base, with 10 bases between them. The CDR3 is 16 residues long. In nucleotides, the CDR3 is TGCGCCAGCAGCTTAAGAGGGGTATCTGGGGCCAACGTCCTGACTTTC. It translates to CASSLRGVSGANVLTF. The variable domain in full, completed from reference TRBV5-1 and TRBJ2-6, reads KAGVTQTPRYLIKTRGQQVTLSCSPISGHRSVSWYQQTPGQGLQFLFEYFSETQRNKGNFPGRFSGRQFSNSRSEMNVSTLELGDSALYLCASSLRGVSGANVLTFGAGSRLTVL.

This clonotype was detected a few times. V gene TRBV5-5 combines with J gene TRBJ1-2; 9 bases agree with TRBD1. J was trimmed by 4 bases and V by 0 bases; bases with no gene match: 4. The V gene's germline CDR1 is SGHKS and CDR2 YYEKEE (reference sequence). The CDR3 sequence is 15 residues long. The CDR3 reads CASSLGLGQGYGYTF. The CDR3 DNA follows: TGTGCCAGCAGCTTGGGCTTGGGACAGGGCTATGGCTACACCTTC.

This clonotype was counted a few times. This sequence joins TRBV27 and TRBJ1-6; 7 bases are shared with TRBD1. Losses at the gene ends were 10 bases for V and 5 bases for J; bases not matched to a gene: 11. Germline CDR1 is MNHEY and CDR2 is SMNVEV (reference sequence). This CDR3 contains 15 residues. CDR3 nucleotide sequence: TGTGCCACCCACCCGGGACAGCGAAATAATTCACCCCTCCACTTT. It yields the protein CATHPGQRNNSPLHF.

The chain has TRBV29-1 and TRBJ2-1, with 10 bases lining up with TRBD2. J gave up 2 bases and V 4 bases, and 8 bases lay outside the gene matches. Germline V gene sequence: CDR1 SQVTM, CDR2 ANQGSEA. The CDR3 length is 16 residues. CDR3 in amino acids: CSVVVRGTSAYNEQFF. CDR3 coding DNA: TGCAGCGTTGTTGTTAGGGGGACTAGCGCCTACAATGAGCAGTTCTTC.

The chain links TRBV20-1 to TRBJ2-5, with D unclear. Germline V gene lookup returns CDR1 DFQATT and CDR2 SNEGSKA (reference sequence). CDR3 size: 12 residues. Trimming removed 2 bases at V and 2 bases at J, with 6 bases between. The CDR3 nucleotides are TGCAGTGCTAGAATCATGCAAGAGACCCAGTACTTC. Its translation is CSARIMQETQYF.

Concerning this clonotype itself: An end of the junction differs from the germline gene, which may be a read error. The chain has TRBV5-1 and TRBJ1-4; D may be TRBD1 (6 bases). The CDR3 contains 16 residues. In germline, CDR1 is SGHRS, CDR2 YFSETQ. The CDR3 coding sequence is TGCGCCAGCAGCTTGAATACAGGGTCAACTAATGAAAAACCGTTTTTT. Encoded protein: CASSLNTGSTNEKPFF.

Turning to this clonotype: Relative to the germline gene, one junction end is altered; a read error may explain this. V usage is TRBV11-1 and J usage is TRBJ2-4; D remains unclear. The end of the DNA is better explained by TRBJ2-5, so the J call may be wrong. The CDR3 runs 15 residues. Germline V gene lookup returns CDR1 SGHAT and CDR2 FQDESV (reference sequence). Written as DNA, the CDR3 is TGTGCCTGCAGCTCGAGAAGGCAGCCTCAAGAGACCCAGTACTTC. It specifies CACSSRRQPQETQYF.

In its sample, this clonotype was seen a few times. The chain employs TRBV12-3 or TRBV12-4 and TRBJ2-5; D perhaps matches TRBD1 (5 bases). Trimming removed 5 bases at V and 0 bases at J, with 7 bases between. This CDR3 has 13 residues. This CDR3 reads CASSQGYQETQYF. The CDR3 DNA is TGTGCCAGCAGTCAGGGTTACCAAGAGACCCAGTACTTC.

This clonotype has just a few counts. CDR3 sequence (DNA): TGCAGTGCTAGAGATCGGACTTCGTTAGCGGGGACTTACGAGCAGTACTTC. Protein product: CSARDRTSLAGTYEQYF. The chain employs TRBV20-1 and TRBJ2-7; 8 nucleotides line up with TRBD2. With 0 bases clipped from V and 4 bases from J, the junction kept 14 bases outside the gene matches. CDR3 length equals 17 residues. Germline CDR1 is DFQATT and CDR2 is SNEGSKA (reference sequence).

This chain uses TRBV27 with TRBJ2-7; D gene ambiguous. V shed 6 bases and J shed 7 bases, with 10 bases lying between them. Germline lookup yields CDR1 MNHEY and CDR2 SMNVEV (reference sequence). The CDR3 is 11 residues long. CDR3 bases: TGTGCCAGCAGAGGGCCTGAAGAGCAGTACTTC. Its protein is CASRGPEEQYF.

Points on this clonotype: One end of the junction is discordant with germline, which a read error may explain. The rearrangement joins TRBV9 to TRBJ2-1, with 12 bases fitting TRBD2. This CDR3 contains 17 residues. From germline, CDR1 is SGDLS and CDR2 YYNGEE. CDR3 loop: CASSATRLAGAGNGQFF. The CDR3, as DNA: TGTGCCAGCAGCGCGACAAGACTAGCGGGAGCGGGCAATGGGCAGTTCTTC.